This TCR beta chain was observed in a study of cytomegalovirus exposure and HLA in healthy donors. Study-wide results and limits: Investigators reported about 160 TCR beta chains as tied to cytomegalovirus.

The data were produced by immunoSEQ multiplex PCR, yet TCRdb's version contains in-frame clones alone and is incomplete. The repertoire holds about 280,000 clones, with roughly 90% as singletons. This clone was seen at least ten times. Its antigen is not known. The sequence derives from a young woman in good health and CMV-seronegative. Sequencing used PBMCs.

The CDR3 reads CSATAYEQYF. The CDR3 DNA reads as TGCAGTGCTACGGCCTACGAGCAGTACTTC. The chain recombines TRBV20-1 with TRBJ2-7; no firm D call. The CDR3 runs to 10 residues. V lost 4 bases and J lost 2, with 3 bases in between. Per germline, CDR1 DFQATT and CDR2 SNEGSKA (reference sequence).